This T cell receptor beta chain was retrieved from a study of T-cell reconstitution after alpha-beta-depleted transplantation in children. Preparation of the TCRbeta library used unique molecular identifiers. TCRdb reprocessed the PCR reads via MiXCR and lists one record per CDR3 protein. The profile shows some 300,000 distinct CDR3 sequences, 10% to 13% of them singletons. The CDR3 length is 12 residues. Trimming shortened V by 4 bases and J by 9 bases, and 13 bases separated the two germline ends. In germline, CDR1 is DFQATT, CDR2 SNEGSKA (reference sequence). The specimen comprised PBMCs from the stem cell graft donor, sampled from the stem cell graft. The sequence came from a human donor who donated a stem cell graft to a child with acute lymphoblastic leukemia. This rearrangement joins TRBV20-1 to TRBJ2-1; TRBD2 is a possible D gene (6 bases). The CDR3 DNA is TGCAGTGCTATGGGTAGCGGAACTGAGCAGTTCTTC. Protein product: CSAMGSGTEQFF.